Listed here are 5 T cell receptor beta chains from one sample, sequenced in a study of T cell responses to AZD1222 COVID-19 vaccine. Sequenced by immunoSEQ multiplex PCR; TCRdb stores in-frame clones only, minus some. The sample yields 80,000 or so clones, approximately 90% seen once. The sequences come from peripheral blood, collected on day 0 of AZD1222 vaccination. The receptor set was obtained from an adult in good health.

J is TRBJ1-1 and V is TRBV18; the D gene is possibly TRBD1 (6 bases). V dropped 1 base and J dropped 3 bases, with 12 bases sitting between them. Per germline, CDR1 KGHSH and CDR2 LQKENI. The CDR3 is 15 amino acids. CDR3 in amino acids: CASSPRGARDTEAFF. The DNA of the CDR3 is TGTGCCAGCTCACCACGGGGGGCAAGGGACACTGAAGCTTTCTTT.

The chain has TRBV18 and TRBJ1-1; D remains ambiguous. There are 14 residues in the CDR3. The germline V and J ends were trimmed by 3 bases and 1 base, with 9 bases remaining between them. Germline CDR1 is KGHSH and CDR2 is LQKENI. As DNA, the CDR3 is TGTGCCAGCTCACCGACGATGGGGAACACTGAAGCTTTCTTT. It encodes CASSPTMGNTEAFF.

The chain carries TRBV6-5 and TRBJ1-2, with no clear D. The CDR3 contains 13 residues. Germline CDR1 is MNHEY and CDR2 is SVGAGI. Deletions cut 3 bases from V and 2 bases from J, with 7 bases between. The CDR3, as DNA: TGTGCCAGCAGTTATGGTCAGAACTATGGCTACACCTTC. It is translated as CASSYGQNYGYTF.

The chain links TRBV19 to TRBJ1-5, with D possibly being TRBD1 (5 bases). Trimming stripped 5 bases from V and 7 bases from J, with 12 bases between. The germline gives CDR1 LNHDA, CDR2 SQIVND (reference sequence). The CDR3 contains 13 residues. CDR3 sequence (DNA): TGTGCCAGTAGTCAGGGTAGCAGGCAGCCCCAGCATTTT. Amino acids: CASSQGSRQPQHF.

This chain joins TRBV16 and TRBJ2-7; 9 bases fit TRBD2. With 7 bases clipped from V and 7 bases from J, the junction kept 17 bases outside the gene matches. Germline V lookup: CDR1 KGHSY, CDR2 FQNENV. This CDR3 contains 16 residues. The CDR3 DNA is TGTGCCAGCACCCCCCGGGAGGGACTAGCCTTGGAGGAGCAGTACTTC. Its translation is CASTPREGLALEEQYF.